Presented here are 27 T cell receptor beta chains from one specimen sequenced in a study of cytotoxic CD8 clonotypes in ibrutinib-treated CLL. Measured with immunoSEQ multiplex PCR; TCRdb has only the in-frame clones, and not every one. Among fewer than 300,000 clones listed, roughly three quarters were seen once. This specimen was PBMCs, taken at disease progression, from a patient treated with ibrutinib. These receptor sequences come from a human donor with chronic lymphocytic leukemia.

The chain uses TRBV5-5 and TRBJ2-5; D is unresolved. The CDR3 is 15 residues long. The germline V gene encodes CDR1 SGHKS and CDR2 YYEKEE (reference sequence). The V end was cut by 2 bases, the J end by 2 bases, with 13 bases between. The CDR3 DNA reads as TGTGCCAGCAGCTTCCTTTCACAGAGTCAAGAGACCCAGTACTTC. This encodes CASSFLSQSQETQYF.

The rearrangement uses TRBV29-1 and TRBJ1-2, with a weak D call TRBD1 (5 bases). V shed 6 bases and J shed 0 bases, with 14 bases lying between them. This CDR3 has 14 amino acids. Germline V CDR1 and CDR2: SQVTM, ANQGSEA. This CDR3 is CSVLARASNYGYTF. The CDR3 DNA reads TGCAGCGTATTGGCCAGGGCCTCTAACTATGGCTACACCTTC.

The chain uses TRBV18 and TRBJ2-7; unclear D gene. This CDR3 contains 14 residues. CDR1 KGHSH and CDR2 LQKENI come from the germline V gene. Trimming pared 5 bases from V and 3 bases from J, leaving 14 bases between. The CDR3 here is CASSNDRVRYEQYF. CDR3 coding DNA: TGTGCCAGCTCAAACGACCGGGTCCGCTACGAGCAGTACTTC.

This sequence joins TRBV21-1 and TRBJ1-5. TRBV21-1 is designated a pseudogene. The CDR3 spans 20 residues. This chain's CDR3 is CASSKEVTVPSGYSNQPQHF. The CDR3 DNA reads as TGTGCCAGCAGCAAAGAGGTTACAGTTCCCTCGGGGTATAGCAATCAGCCCCAGCATTTT.

The V and J genes are TRBV28 and TRBJ1-3; weak D call: TRBD1 (6 bases). Germline V gene lookup returns CDR1 MDHEN and CDR2 SYDVKM. V lost 2 bases to trimming and J lost 2 bases, with 13 bases between them. This CDR3 is 16 amino acids long. The CDR3 nucleotides read TGTGCCAGCAGTTTACCACCACCAGGGGCTGGAAACACCATATATTTT. Amino acid sequence: CASSLPPPGAGNTIYF. Full variable domain (missing parts from reference TRBV28 and TRBJ1-3): DVKVTQSSRYLVKRTGEKVFLECVQDMDHENMFWYRQDPGLGLRLIYFSYDVKMKEKGDIPEGYSVSREKKERFSLILESASTNQTSMYLCASSLPPPGAGNTIYFGEGSWLTVV.

V and J are TRBV29-1 and TRBJ2-7; maybe TRBD1 (5 bases). The CDR3 has 13 residues. Germline CDR1 reads SQVTM; CDR2 reads ANQGSEA. V dropped 4 bases and J dropped 0 bases, with 10 bases sitting between them. The CDR3 nucleotides are TGCAGCGTTGTTGACAGCGACTCCTACGAGCAGTACTTC. Its protein product is CSVVDSDSYEQYF.

This sequence joins TRBV28 and TRBJ2-5, with D possibly TRBD1 on 6 matching bases. The CDR3 has 16 residues. The germline gives CDR1 MDHEN, CDR2 SYDVKM. V was cut by 7 bases and J by 4 bases, with 22 bases left in between. This chain's CDR3 is CASTGEIQGLRETQYF. Written as DNA, the CDR3 is TGTGCCAGCACGGGCGAGATACAGGGCCTCCGAGAGACCCAGTACTTC.

V and J are TRBV15 and TRBJ2-1; tentatively, D is TRBD1 or TRBD2 (5 bases each). This CDR3 contains 16 residues. Per the germline V gene, CDR1 is LNHNV and CDR2 is YYDKDF (reference sequence). Trimming took 3 bases from V and 5 from J, leaving 17 bases between them. CDR3 bases: TGTGCCACCAGCAGGGGGAGAAGACAGTTAAACAATGAGCAGTTCTTC. This gives the protein CATSRGRRQLNNEQFF.

Concerning this clone: Different DNA sequences within this sample yield the same CDR3. J is TRBJ1-1 and V is TRBV18, with D perhaps TRBD1 (5 bases). V was cut by 1 base and J by 0 bases, with 6 bases left in between. CDR3 size: 14 residues. The germline V gene has CDR1 KGHSH and CDR2 LQKENI. The DNA of the CDR3 is TGTGCCAGCTCACCACGACAGCTGAACACTGAAGCTTTCTTT. Amino acids: CASSPRQLNTEAFF.

Concerning this clone itself: The junction does not match germline at one end; this may be a read error. Here the CDR3 DNA reads TGTGCCAGTAGTATTCTGGGGGGCCCTAATCTCTTC. It codes for CASSILGGPNLF. This rearrangement joins TRBV19 to TRBJ2-1; the D call may be TRBD1 or TRBD2 (6 bases each). Germline CDR1 LNHDA, CDR2 SQIVND (reference sequence). The CDR3 runs to 12 residues.

The gene calls are TRBV10-1 and TRBJ2-3; 7 nucleotides match TRBD1. This CDR3 region has 15 residues. Trimming took 5 bases from V and 3 from J; bases not matched to a gene: 8. CDR1 WNHNN and CDR2 SYGVQD come from the germline V gene (reference sequence). This CDR3 reads CASSRQGIPTDTQYF. The CDR3 DNA follows: TGCGCCAGCAGTCGACAGGGAATTCCTACAGATACGCAGTATTTT.

The sample holds a few counts of this clone. The chain links TRBV15 to TRBJ1-2; no definite D call. Trimming removed 0 bases at V and 0 bases at J, with 5 bases between. The germline V gene encodes CDR1 LNHNV and CDR2 YYDKDF (reference sequence). The CDR3 spans 14 residues. CDR3 coding DNA: TGTGCCACCAGCAGAGACAGAGCTAACTATGGCTACACCTTC. Encoded protein: CATSRDRANYGYTF.

The chain employs TRBV2 and TRBJ1-2, with 7 bases aligning to TRBD1. This CDR3 region has 13 residues. CDR1 SNHLY and CDR2 FYNNEI come from the germline V gene. J lost 2 bases, V lost 7 bases, and 4 bases had no gene match. The CDR3 DNA sequence: TGTGCCAGCAAACAGGGGATGAACTATGGCTACACCTTC. Translating gives CASKQGMNYGYTF.

To note about this clone: Other DNA sequences within the sample encode an identical CDR3. The chain joins TRBV5-1 to TRBJ2-7; D ambiguous. Trimming left V 0 bases short and J 3 bases short, with 7 bases between. CDR3 length equals 13 residues. Germline assignment: CDR1 SGHRS and CDR2 YFSETQ. CDR3 DNA: TGCGCCAGCAGCTTGGGGCTCTACTACGAGCAGTACTTC. Translated, it gives CASSLGLYYEQYF.

This chain joins TRBV4-1 and TRBJ1-5; tentatively, D is TRBD1 (6 bases). The CDR3 runs to 15 residues. With 0 bases removed from V and 4 bases from J, the gap between germline ends came to 10 bases. Germline V gene data show CDR1 as MGHRA and CDR2 as YSYEKL. CDR3 coding DNA: TGCGCCAGCAGCCAAGAGTGGGGGGCGAATCAGCCCCAGCATTTT. Protein: CASSQEWGANQPQHF.

This chain uses TRBV7-9 with TRBJ2-1; D not resolved. This CDR3 has 12 amino acids. Between the trimmed V and J ends, which lost 5 bases and 6 bases, there was a span of 8 bases. The V gene's germline CDR1 is SEHNR and CDR2 FQNEAQ (reference sequence). The DNA for the CDR3 is TGTGCCAGCAGCACCACACCCAATGAGCAGTTCTTC. It codes for CASSTTPNEQFF.

This clone turned up a few times. The rearrangement links TRBV18 to TRBJ2-7; D gene ambiguous. Germline V gene data show CDR1 as KGHSH and CDR2 as LQKENI. The CDR3 loop spans 14 amino acids. Deletions cut 2 bases from V and 5 bases from J, with 13 bases between. The CDR3 loop reads CASSPWTERNEQYF. CDR3 nucleotide sequence: TGTGCCAGCTCACCATGGACCGAACGAAACGAGCAGTACTTC.

The chain uses TRBV4-3 and TRBJ2-2, with D uncertain. The CDR3 consists of 16 residues. The V gene's germline CDR1 is LGHNA and CDR2 YSLEER. The V end lost 0 bases, the J end lost 0 bases, and 8 bases lay between the germline ends. CDR3 in amino acids: CASSQDPWANTGELFF. The CDR3, as DNA: TGCGCCAGCAGCCAAGATCCTTGGGCGAACACCGGGGAGCTGTTTTTT.

This chain connects TRBV15 to TRBJ2-6; D remains unclear. Trimming pared 4 bases from V and 0 bases from J, leaving 7 bases between. The CDR3 spans 15 residues. Per the germline V gene, CDR1 is LNHNV and CDR2 is YYDKDF (reference sequence). CDR3 sequence reads: CATSTRFSGANVLTF. The CDR3 DNA sequence: TGTGCCACCAGCACCAGGTTCTCTGGGGCCAACGTCCTGACTTTC. The variable domain in full, with the rest retrieved from reference TRBV15 and TRBJ2-6, is DAMVIQNPRYQVTQFGKPVTLSCSQTLNHNVMYWYQQKSSQAPKLLFHYYDKDFNNEADTPDNFQSRRPNTSFCFLDIRSPGLGDTAMYLCATSTRFSGANVLTFGAGSRLTVL.

The chain is built from TRBV4-1 and TRBJ2-3; D not certain. This CDR3 has 14 amino acids. Trimming removed 3 bases at V and 6 bases at J, with 13 bases between. Germline V gene sequence: CDR1 MGHRA, CDR2 YSYEKL. The CDR3 nucleotides are TGCGCCAGCAGCCAGTTCACGAACGGGGATACGCAGTATTTT. Translated: CASSQFTNGDTQYF.

The J gene is TRBJ1-4, the V gene TRBV28; TRBD1 aligns across 7 bases. The CDR3 is 15 amino acids. CDR1 is MDHEN, CDR2 SYDVKM, per germline. Trimming at V came to 6 bases and at J to 7 bases, leaving 11 bases not matched to a gene. The chain's CDR3 is CASSLETGFFEKLFF. As DNA, the CDR3 is TGTGCCAGCAGCCTCGAGACAGGGTTTTTTGAAAAACTGTTTTTT.

The chain uses TRBV11-1 and TRBJ2-1, with 10 positions matching TRBD2. V dropped 0 bases and J dropped 7; count of bases not matched to a gene: 6. This CDR3 has 16 amino acids. In germline, CDR1 is SGHAT, CDR2 FQDESV (reference sequence). CDR3 coding DNA: TGTGCCAGCAGCTTAGCGCGGCTAGCGGGAGCAAATGAGCAGTTCTTC. Translation: CASSLARLAGANEQFF.

This chain uses TRBV5-6 with TRBJ2-7; D is perhaps TRBD2 (5 bases). Germline V gives CDR1 SGHDT, CDR2 YYEEEE. Trimming cost V 4 bases and J 3 bases, with 8 bases left between them. This CDR3 has 12 residues. CDR3 protein: CASSRRGYEQYF. The CDR3 DNA follows: TGTGCCAGCAGCCGACGGGGCTACGAGCAGTACTTC.

This clone was seen only a few times. V gene TRBV29-1 combines with J gene TRBJ1-4; 7 bases fit TRBD1. Trimming cost V 2 bases and J 12 bases; bases outside gene matches: 12. CDR3 length equals 14 residues. Germline assignment: CDR1 SQVTM and CDR2 ANQGSEA. DNA for the CDR3: TGCAGCGTTGAAATCGGGGACAGAAATCGTGAACTGTTTTTT. This sequence encodes CSVEIGDRNRELFF.

The CDR3 coding sequence is TGTGCCAGCAGCACAGACCCCACAGATACGCAGTATTTT. It yields the protein CASSTDPTDTQYF. The chain recombines TRBV5-6 with TRBJ2-3; D is uncertain. From germline, CDR1 is SGHDT and CDR2 YYEEEE. V lost 4 bases and J lost 2, with 8 bases in between. The length of the CDR3 is 13 residues. The whole variable domain, remainder taken from reference TRBV5-6 and TRBJ2-3, is DAGVTQSPTHLIKTRGQQVTLRCSPKSGHDTVSWYQQALGQGPQFIFQYYEEEERQRGNFPDRFSGHQFPNYSSELNVNALLLGDSALYLCASSTDPTDTQYFGPGTRLTVL.

The chain joins TRBV4-1 to TRBJ2-2; D is tentatively TRBD1 or TRBD2 (5 bases each). V was cut by 2 bases and J by 5 bases, with 15 bases left in between. The CDR3 covers 16 residues. Germline-derived CDR1 and CDR2 are MGHRA and YSYEKL. The CDR3 region has the DNA TGCGCCAGCAGCCAATCCGGGACCCCTGGAACCGGGGAGCTGTTTTTT. Translated: CASSQSGTPGTGELFF.

This chain connects TRBV19 to TRBJ1-1; D ambiguous. Trimming left V 6 bases short and J 5 bases short, with 10 bases between. The germline CDR1 and CDR2 sequences are LNHDA and SQIVND (reference sequence). The CDR3 contains 12 residues. The chain's CDR3 is CASRHRETEAFF. CDR3 nucleotides: TGTGCCAGTAGGCATAGGGAGACTGAAGCTTTCTTT.